This entry lists 10 T cell receptor beta chains sequenced from one sample in a study of blood T cells in healthy people across ages. A second about 7 to 12 cycle PCR used barcoded and J-beta primers. One entry per CDR3 protein results from TCRdb running MiXCR on the 5' RACE reads. The table includes about 830,000 distinct CDR3 sequences, about 59% detected once. The source material was blood. These receptor sequences come from a man aged 30 to 39 in good health.

This clonotype occurred many times. V usage is TRBV11-2 and J usage is TRBJ1-2; D is possibly TRBD1 (5 bases). V was clipped by 5 bases and J by 4 bases, with 11 bases between them. The CDR3 runs to 13 residues. Per germline, CDR1 SGHAT and CDR2 FQNNGV. The CDR3 spells CASSPQGGYGYTF. The CDR3 DNA follows: TGTGCCAGCAGCCCCCAGGGTGGCTATGGCTACACCTTC.

The chain joins TRBV10-2 to TRBJ2-7; tentatively, D is TRBD2 (6 bases). V dropped 9 bases and J dropped 2 bases, with 20 bases sitting between them. CDR1 is WSHSY and CDR2 is SAAADI in the germline V gene. This CDR3 has 15 amino acids. CDR3 sequence: CASSSRDLKPYEQYF. The CDR3 nucleotides read TGCGCCAGTAGCTCCCGGGACTTAAAACCCTACGAGCAGTACTTC.

The chain carries TRBV7-9 and TRBJ2-5; D is unclear. V lost 5 bases and J 1 base, leaving 11 bases between the germline ends. There are 14 residues in the CDR3. Germline CDR1 and CDR2: SEHNR and FQNEAQ (reference sequence). CDR3 amino acids: CASSDGVAQETQYF. The CDR3 region has the DNA TGTGCCAGCAGCGACGGAGTAGCCCAAGAGACCCAGTACTTC.

The chain joins TRBV20-1 to TRBJ2-7; possibly TRBD1 for D (6 bases). V was pared by 2 bases and J by 6 bases, with 14 bases between. The CDR3 has 13 amino acids. Germline V gene sequence: CDR1 DFQATT, CDR2 SNEGSKA (reference sequence). This chain's CDR3 is CSARTLDSREQYF. For the CDR3, the DNA is TGCAGTGCTAGAACTCTGGACAGCCGCGAGCAGTACTTC.

This clonotype was seen a few times. The V gene is TRBV7-2, the J gene TRBJ2-3; D may match TRBD1 or TRBD2 (6 bases each). V lost 1 base to trimming and J lost 2 bases, with 10 bases between them. Germline CDR1 is SGHTA and CDR2 is FQGNSA. This CDR3 has 15 residues. The CDR3 sequence: CASSLEGGFTDTQYF. In nucleotides, the CDR3 is TGTGCCAGCAGCTTAGAAGGGGGGTTCACAGATACGCAGTATTTT.

V gene TRBV3-1 combines with J gene TRBJ2-7; D possibly corresponds to TRBD2 (5 bases). The CDR3 has 14 amino acids. Deletions cut 0 bases from V and 7 bases from J, with 13 bases between. The V gene's germline CDR1 is LGHDT and CDR2 YNNKEL (reference sequence). The CDR3 protein is CASSQDGLAREQYF. In nucleotides, the CDR3 is TGTGCCAGCAGCCAAGACGGATTAGCGCGGGAGCAGTACTTC.

This chain uses TRBV28 with TRBJ2-6; unclear D gene. The CDR3 loop spans 16 amino acids. The germline gives CDR1 MDHEN, CDR2 SYDVKM. V was shortened by 2 bases and J by 0 bases, with 8 bases between the two germline ends. CDR3 sequence (DNA): TGTGCCAGCAGTTTAATAAAAAGCTCTGGGGCCAACGTCCTGACTTTC. Protein product: CASSLIKSSGANVLTF.

This clonotype was seen more than once but under ten times. The chain recombines TRBV7-6 with TRBJ2-7; D uncertain. This CDR3 has 15 amino acids. V lost 5 bases to trimming and J lost 0 bases, with 14 bases between them. Germline CDR1 is SGHVS and CDR2 is FNYEAQ. The CDR3 DNA reads TGTGCCAGCAGCCCCAGCGTCCTCAGCTCCTACGAGCAGTACTTC. This encodes CASSPSVLSSYEQYF.

The chain has TRBV12-3 or TRBV12-4 and TRBJ2-4, with a possible D match to TRBD1 (5 bases). The V gene lost 3 bases and the J gene lost 2 bases, with 8 bases spanning the gap. The CDR3 covers 14 residues. CDR3 DNA sequence: TGTGCCAGCAGTTTTGCAGGGACCAAAAACATTCAGTACTTC. Its protein product is CASSFAGTKNIQYF.

This sequence joins TRBV4-2 and TRBJ2-3; D call uncertain. The V gene's germline CDR1 is LGHNA and CDR2 YNFKEQ. Trimming left V 10 bases short and J 8 bases short, with 7 bases between. The length of the CDR3 is 9 residues. CDR3 amino acids: CATASTQYF. The CDR3 nucleotides are TGTGCCACCGCGAGTACGCAGTATTTT.